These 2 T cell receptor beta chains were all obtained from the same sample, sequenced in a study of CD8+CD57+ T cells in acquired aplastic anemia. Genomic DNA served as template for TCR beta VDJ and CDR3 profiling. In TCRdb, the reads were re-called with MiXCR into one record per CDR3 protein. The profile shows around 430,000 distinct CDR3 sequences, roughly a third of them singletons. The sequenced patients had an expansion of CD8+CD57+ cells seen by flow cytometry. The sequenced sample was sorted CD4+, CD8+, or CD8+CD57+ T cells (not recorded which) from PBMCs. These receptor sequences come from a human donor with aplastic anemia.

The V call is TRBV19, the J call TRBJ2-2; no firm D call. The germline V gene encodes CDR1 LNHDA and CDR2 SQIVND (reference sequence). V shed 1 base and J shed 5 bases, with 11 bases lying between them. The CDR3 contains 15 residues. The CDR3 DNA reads TGTGCCAGTAGTATAGTTGGCATTTCAACCGGGGAGCTGTTTTTT. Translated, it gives CASSIVGISTGELFF.

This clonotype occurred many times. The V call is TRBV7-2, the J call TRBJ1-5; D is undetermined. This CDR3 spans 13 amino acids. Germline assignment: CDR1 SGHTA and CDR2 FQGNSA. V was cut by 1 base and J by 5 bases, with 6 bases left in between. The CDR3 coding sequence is TGTGCCAGCAGCTTAGACAACTATCAGCCCCAGCATTTT. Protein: CASSLDNYQPQHF.